This T cell receptor beta chain was recovered during a study of T cell repertoires in cytomegalovirus infection. Overall study context: The public TCR beta signatures pointed to both CMV infection and matching HLA type. Study-wide findings and caveats: Dominating the ex vivo response were HLA-C-restricted CMV-specific TCR beta clonotypes. Cumulative frequency of public TCR beta families picked out carriers of CMV plus the relevant HLA.

This clonotype was detected many times. What it binds is not known. TCRdb re-analysed the reads in MiXCR, keeping a single row per CDR3 protein. The profile shows approximately 170,000 distinct CDR3 sequences, around an eighth of them singletons. Germline trimming cut 3 bases from V and 4 bases from J; bases unmatched to any gene: 3. Germline CDR1 reads SGHTA; CDR2 reads FQGNSA. The CDR3 has 14 amino acids. Sequencing used PBMCs. The source is a human donor in good health (CMV status not recorded). Some clones in this sample may be carry-over from other donors' samples. The chain carries TRBV7-2 and TRBJ2-1, with TRBD2 matching over 7 bases. CDR3: CASSLRGIYNEQFF. The CDR3 bases are TGTGCCAGCAGCTTGCGGGGGATTTACAATGAGCAGTTCTTC.